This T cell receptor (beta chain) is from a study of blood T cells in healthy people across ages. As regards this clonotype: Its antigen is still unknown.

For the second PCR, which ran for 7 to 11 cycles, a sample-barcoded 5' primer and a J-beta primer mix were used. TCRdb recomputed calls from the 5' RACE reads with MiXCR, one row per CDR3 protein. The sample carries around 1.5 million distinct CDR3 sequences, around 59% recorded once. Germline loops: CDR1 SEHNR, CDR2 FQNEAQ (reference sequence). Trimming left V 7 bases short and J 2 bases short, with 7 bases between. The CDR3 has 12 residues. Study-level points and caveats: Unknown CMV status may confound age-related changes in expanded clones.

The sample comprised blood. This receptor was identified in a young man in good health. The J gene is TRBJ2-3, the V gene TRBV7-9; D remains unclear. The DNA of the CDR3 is TGTGCCAGCAACGGGTTCACAGATACGCAGTATTTT. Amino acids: CASNGFTDTQYF.